The rows below give T cell receptor beta chains drawn from one sample of a study of cytomegalovirus exposure and HLA in healthy donors. TCRdb's table, derived via immunoSEQ multiplex PCR, lists solely in-frame clones and lacks some. In the table there are 95,000 to 150,000 clones, around 95% of which are singletons. The source material was PBMCs. The receptors come from a young man in good health and CMV-seronegative. Both conserved end residues are part of each CDR3. A D gene is named only where the DNA matches it firmly. Expanded clones get a size class; other rows say once, few or many, or leave the size out.

D,size,J,V,DNA,CDR3
TRBD1,.,TRBJ2-3,TRBV28,TGTGCCACCAGGGACAGGGGACTGGATACGCAGTATTTT,CATRDRGLDTQYF
TRBD1,.,TRBJ1-1,TRBV5-1,TGCGCCAGCAGCAGGGACAGGAACACTGAAGCTTTCTTT,CASSRDRNTEAFF
.,.,TRBJ2-5,TRBV13,TGTGCCAGCAGCACGTGGACTGGTCCGTCGACCCAGTACTTC,CASSTWTGPSTQYF
TRBD2,.,TRBJ2-3,TRBV5-6,TGTGCCAGCAGTCGACTAGCGGGAGTTCGGGTTACGCAGTATTTT,CASSRLAGVRVTQYF
.,once,TRBJ1-2,TRBV29-1,TGCAGCGTTGAGCCCGGGGGAGTAGGTGGCTACACCTTC,CSVEPGGVGGYTF
.,once,TRBJ2-3,TRBV5-5,TGTGCCAGCCTTCTTGACTCCACTAGCACAGATACGCAGTATTTT,CASLLDSTSTDTQYF
.,.,TRBJ1-3,TRBV28,TGTGCCAGCAGTTTGCGGGGGACGGGCCCTGGAAACACCATATATTTT,CASSLRGTGPGNTIYF
.,.,TRBJ2-5,TRBV2,TGTGCCAGCACCGAGGAAGCTAGCGTACAGGCAGAGACCCAGTACTTC,CASTEEASVQAETQYF
.,.,TRBJ1-5,TRBV14,TGTGCCAGCAGCCCGGGTGCGGGGCAGCCCCAGCATTTT,CASSPGAGQPQHF
.,.,TRBJ2-7,TRBV9,TGTGCCAGCAGCGTAGGGGGCGAAGGCGAGCAGTACTTC,CASSVGGEGEQYF
.,.,TRBJ2-1,TRBV2,TGTGCCAGCAGTGAGAGGCGGTACAATGAGCAGTTCTTC,CASSERRYNEQFF
.,.,TRBJ1-5,TRBV5-1,TGCGCCAGCAGCCCCGGGGACGGGACTAATCAGCCCCAGCATTTT,CASSPGDGTNQPQHF
TRBD2,.,TRBJ2-7,TRBV28,TGTGCCAGCAGACAACCTTCCTTGGGTAGCGGGATCCCATTTTCCTACGAGCAGTACTTC,CASRQPSLGSGIPFSYEQYF
.,.,TRBJ2-1,TRBV7-7,TGTGCCAGCAGCCTAAATAGCCTTTCCCGACTGTTCTTC,CASSLNSLSRLFF
.,.,TRBJ1-1,TRBV7-3,TGTGCCAGCAGCTCCGGCCAGGGATTTGCAGCTTTCTTT,CASSSGQGFAAFF
.,.,TRBJ1-1,TRBV11-3,TGTGCCAGCAGCGCCCGGCGGGGGGAGGGCACTGAAGCTTTCTTT,CASSARRGEGTEAFF
.,.,TRBJ2-5,TRBV6-1,TGTGCCAGCAAACAGGAAGAGACCCAGTACTTC,CASKQEETQYF
TRBD2,once,TRBJ2-1,TRBV11-2,TGTGCCAGCAGCTTAGGTACTAGCGGACTTTCCTACAATGAGCAGTTCTTC,CASSLGTSGLSYNEQFF
.,.,TRBJ1-1,TRBV11-3,TGTGCCAGCAGCTTAGGCCGGCAGGGGAGCACTGAAGCTTTCTTT,CASSLGRQGSTEAFF
.,.,TRBJ2-1,TRBV28,TGTGCCAGCAGTCCGGTCAATGAGCAGTTCTTC,CASSPVNEQFF
TRBD1,.,TRBJ1-1,TRBV28,TGTGCCACCTCACAGGGGGGCAGCACTGAAGCTTTCTTT,CATSQGGSTEAFF
TRBD1,.,TRBJ2-1,TRBV2,TGTGCCAGCAGTGAACTGGGACAGGGGGCTTCTGAGCAGTTCTTC,CASSELGQGASEQFF
TRBD2,.,TRBJ2-3,TRBV11-2,TGTGCCAGCAGCCCGGGGACTAGCGTTAGCACAGATACGCAGTATTTT,CASSPGTSVSTDTQYF
TRBD1,.,TRBJ1-2,TRBV29-1,TGCAGCGTTGAGGCCCCTTCGACAGGGTCTAACTATGGCTACACCTTC,CSVEAPSTGSNYGYTF
TRBD2,.,TRBJ2-7,TRBV19,TGTGCCAGTAGCCCCTCTAGCGGGTTTAGCTCCTACGAGCAGTACTTC,CASSPSSGFSSYEQYF
.,.,TRBJ2-7,TRBV19,TGTGCCAGTAGTATACGGGGGACGGTCGGGCAGTACTTC,CASSIRGTVGQYF